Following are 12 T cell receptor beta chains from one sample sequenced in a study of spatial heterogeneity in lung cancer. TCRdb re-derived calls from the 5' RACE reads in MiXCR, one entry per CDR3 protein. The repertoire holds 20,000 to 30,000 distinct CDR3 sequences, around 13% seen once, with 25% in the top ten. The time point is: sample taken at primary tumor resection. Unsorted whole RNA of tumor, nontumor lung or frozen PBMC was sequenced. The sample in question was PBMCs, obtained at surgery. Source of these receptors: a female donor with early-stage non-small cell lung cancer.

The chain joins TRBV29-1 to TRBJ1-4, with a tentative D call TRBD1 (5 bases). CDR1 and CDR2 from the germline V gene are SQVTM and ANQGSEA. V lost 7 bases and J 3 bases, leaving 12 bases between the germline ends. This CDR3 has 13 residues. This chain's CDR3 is CSAYQGPNEKLFF. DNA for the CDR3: TGCAGCGCGTATCAGGGACCTAATGAAAAACTGTTTTTT. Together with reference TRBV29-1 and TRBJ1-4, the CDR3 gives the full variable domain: SAVISQKPSRDICQRGTSLTIQCQVDSQVTMMFWYRQQPGQSLTLIATANQGSEATYESGFVIDKFPISRPNLTFSTLTVSNMSPEDSSIYLCSAYQGPNEKLFFGSGTQLSVL.

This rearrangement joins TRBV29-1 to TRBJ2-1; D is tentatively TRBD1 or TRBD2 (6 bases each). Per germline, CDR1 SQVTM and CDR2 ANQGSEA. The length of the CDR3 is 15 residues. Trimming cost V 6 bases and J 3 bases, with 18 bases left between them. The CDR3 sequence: CSVRRGASLYNEQFF. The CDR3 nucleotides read TGCAGCGTCAGGAGGGGGGCTAGCCTCTACAATGAGCAGTTCTTC.

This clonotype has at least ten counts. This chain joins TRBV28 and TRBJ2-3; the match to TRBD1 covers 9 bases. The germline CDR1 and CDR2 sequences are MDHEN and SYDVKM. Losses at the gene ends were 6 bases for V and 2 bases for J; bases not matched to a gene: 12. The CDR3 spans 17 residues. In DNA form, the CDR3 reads TGTGCCAGCAGGCGGATTGCGGGACAGGGCTTCACAGATACGCAGTATTTT. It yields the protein CASRRIAGQGFTDTQYF. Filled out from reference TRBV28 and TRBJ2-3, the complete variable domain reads DVKVTQSSRYLVKRTGEKVFLECVQDMDHENMFWYRQDPGLGLRLIYFSYDVKMKEKGDIPEGYSVSREKKERFSLILESASTNQTSMYLCASRRIAGQGFTDTQYFGPGTRLTVL.

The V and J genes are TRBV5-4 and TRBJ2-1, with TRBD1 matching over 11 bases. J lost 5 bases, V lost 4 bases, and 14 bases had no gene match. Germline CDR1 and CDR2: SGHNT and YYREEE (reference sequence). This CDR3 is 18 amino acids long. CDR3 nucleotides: TGTGCCAGCAGCCCCGCCTCAGGACAGGGGGCTGTAAACAATGAGCAGTTCTTC. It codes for CASSPASGQGAVNNEQFF.

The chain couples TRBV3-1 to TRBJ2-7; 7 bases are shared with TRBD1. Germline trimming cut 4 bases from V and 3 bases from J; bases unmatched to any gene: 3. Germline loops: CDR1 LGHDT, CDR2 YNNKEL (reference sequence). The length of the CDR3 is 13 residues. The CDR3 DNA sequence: TGTGCCAGCAGCCCGGGACAGCTCTACGAGCAGTACTTC. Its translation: CASSPGQLYEQYF.

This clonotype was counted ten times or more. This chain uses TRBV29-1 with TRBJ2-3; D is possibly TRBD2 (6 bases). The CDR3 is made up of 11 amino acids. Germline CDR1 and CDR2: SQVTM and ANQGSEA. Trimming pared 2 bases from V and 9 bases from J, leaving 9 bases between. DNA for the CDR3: TGCAGCGTTGAAACCCTAGCGACGCAGTATTTT. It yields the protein CSVETLATQYF.

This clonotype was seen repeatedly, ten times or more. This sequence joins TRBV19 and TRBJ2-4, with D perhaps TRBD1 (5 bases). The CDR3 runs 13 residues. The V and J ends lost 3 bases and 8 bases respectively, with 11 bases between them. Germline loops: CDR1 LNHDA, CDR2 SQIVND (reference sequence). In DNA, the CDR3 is TGTGCCAGTAGTATGGGGCAGGTGGACATTCAGTACTTC. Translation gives CASSMGQVDIQYF.

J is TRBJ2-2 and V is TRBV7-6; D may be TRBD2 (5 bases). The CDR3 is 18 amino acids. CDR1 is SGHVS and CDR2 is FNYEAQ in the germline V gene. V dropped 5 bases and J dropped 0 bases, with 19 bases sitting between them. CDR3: CASSRVEVRASNTGELFF. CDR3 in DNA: TGTGCCAGCAGCCGCGTTGAGGTGCGGGCCTCGAACACCGGGGAGCTGTTTTTT.

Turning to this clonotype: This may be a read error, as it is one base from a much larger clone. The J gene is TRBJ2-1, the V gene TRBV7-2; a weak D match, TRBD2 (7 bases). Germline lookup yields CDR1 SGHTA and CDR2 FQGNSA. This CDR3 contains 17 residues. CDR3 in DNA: TGTGCCAACAGCTTAGGACTTGGGGGGGGCCCGTTCAATGAGCAGTTCTTC. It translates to CANSLGLGGGPFNEQFF.

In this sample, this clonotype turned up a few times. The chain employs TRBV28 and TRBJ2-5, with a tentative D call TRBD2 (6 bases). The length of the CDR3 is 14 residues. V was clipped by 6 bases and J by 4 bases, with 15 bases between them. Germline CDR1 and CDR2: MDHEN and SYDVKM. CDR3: CASSPAGVVETQYF. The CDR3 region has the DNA TGTGCCAGCAGCCCAGCGGGTGTAGTAGAGACCCAGTACTTC.

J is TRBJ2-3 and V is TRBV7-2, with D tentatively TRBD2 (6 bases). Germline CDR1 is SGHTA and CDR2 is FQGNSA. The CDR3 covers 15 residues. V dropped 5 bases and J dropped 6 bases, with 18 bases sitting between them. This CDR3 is CASSLLFLATDTQYF. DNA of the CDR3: TGTGCCAGCAGCCTGCTCTTTCTAGCGACGGATACGCAGTATTTT.

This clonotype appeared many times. The CDR3 sequence: CASSLRAIDTQYF. In nucleotides, the CDR3 is TGTGCCAGCAGCTTACGGGCGATAGATACGCAGTATTTT. The chain has TRBV7-3 and TRBJ2-3, with D unclear. Trimming removed 2 bases from V and 5 bases from J, with 8 bases in between. The CDR3 runs to 13 residues. The germline CDR1 and CDR2 sequences are SGHTA and FQGTGA.